Presented here are 30 T cell receptor beta chains from one specimen sequenced in a study of cytomegalovirus exposure and HLA in healthy donors. Primers for the PCR totalled 60 Vbeta and 13 Jbeta. The repertoire was sequenced with immunoSEQ multiplex PCR; TCRdb's copy has only in-frame clones and lacks some. The top ten clones hold 2.5% to 3.5% of a sample with under 250,000 clones, about 77% of them seen once. The sequenced material came from PBMCs. These receptors originate from a woman aged 25-40 years in good health and CMV-seronegative.

The gene calls are TRBV6-1 and TRBJ1-2; TRBD1 is a possible D gene (6 bases). The CDR3 loop spans 14 amino acids. From germline, CDR1 is MNHNS and CDR2 SASEGT. V shed 5 bases and J shed 3 bases, with 13 bases lying between them. CDR3 sequence reads: CASSLLTGYYGYTF. The CDR3 coding sequence is TGTGCCAGCAGTCTTTTAACAGGGTACTATGGCTACACCTTC.

The chain carries TRBV28 and TRBJ2-3; possible D gene TRBD2, 5 bases. Trimming stripped 2 bases from V and 3 bases from J, with 9 bases between. CDR3 size: 14 residues. Per the germline V gene, CDR1 is MDHEN and CDR2 is SYDVKM. The CDR3: CASSLRGSTDTQYF. The CDR3 DNA sequence: TGTGCCAGCAGTTTACGGGGTTCGACAGATACGCAGTATTTT.

The chain couples TRBV14 to TRBJ2-7; 9 bases fit TRBD1. The trim removed 4 bases at V and 4 bases at J, leaving 2 bases unmatched. Germline V CDR1 and CDR2: SGHDN, FVKESK. The CDR3 sequence is 13 residues long. The chain's CDR3 is CASSRDRAYEQYF. The CDR3 bases are TGTGCCAGCAGCCGGGACAGGGCGTACGAGCAGTACTTC.

The chain joins TRBV5-1 to TRBJ1-2; unclear D gene. Trimming cost V 3 bases and J 2 bases, with 11 bases left between them. Germline-derived CDR1 and CDR2 are SGHRS and YFSETQ. This CDR3 region has 14 residues. The CDR3 is CASSSIELNYGYTF. Written as DNA, the CDR3 is TGCGCCAGCAGCTCAATCGAACTGAACTATGGCTACACCTTC.

Only a few counts were recorded for this clone. The chain carries TRBV6-6 and TRBJ1-4; 9 nucleotides agree with TRBD1. There are 14 residues in the CDR3. CDR1 is MNHNY and CDR2 is SVGAGI in the germline V gene (reference sequence). With V trimmed by 5 bases and J by 8 bases, 6 bases remained unmatched. CDR3 in DNA: TGTGCCAGCAGTAGCCGGACAGGGGACGAAAAACTGTTTTTT. It is translated as CASSSRTGDEKLFF.

This chain joins TRBV4-1 and TRBJ2-3; 7 bases match TRBD2. Germline values: CDR1 MGHRA, CDR2 YSYEKL. The junction had 5 bases not matched to a gene; V was cut back by 6 bases and J by 5 bases. The CDR3 consists of 13 residues. CDR3 in amino acids: CASRVAGVDTQYF. In DNA form, the CDR3 reads TGCGCCAGCAGGGTTGCGGGAGTAGATACGCAGTATTTT.

The rearrangement joins TRBV7-9 to TRBJ2-7, with 9 bases fitting TRBD2. CDR1 is SEHNR, CDR2 FQNEAQ, per germline (reference sequence). The CDR3 loop spans 14 amino acids. Germline trimming cut 3 bases from V and 3 bases from J; bases unmatched to any gene: 3. CDR3 in amino acids: CASSFSGGFYEQYF. DNA for the CDR3: TGTGCCAGCAGCTTTAGCGGGGGATTCTACGAGCAGTACTTC.

The chain uses TRBV28 and TRBJ2-3, with D possibly TRBD1 on 6 matching bases. The CDR3 has 13 amino acids. Germline assignment: CDR1 MDHEN and CDR2 SYDVKM. V lost 8 bases and J lost 8, with 17 bases in between. CDR3 in amino acids: CASWGHDHATQYF. For the CDR3, the DNA is TGTGCCAGCTGGGGGCACGATCATGCTACGCAGTATTTT.

This clone appeared a single time. The chain links TRBV6-5 to TRBJ1-2; D is possibly TRBD1 (6 bases). This CDR3 has 14 amino acids. With 6 bases removed from V and 3 bases from J, the gap between germline ends came to 14 bases. Germline V lookup: CDR1 MNHEY, CDR2 SVGAGI. CDR3 sequence reads: CASSPGARHYGYTF. CDR3 sequence (DNA): TGTGCCAGCAGCCCAGGGGCCCGACACTATGGCTACACCTTC.

The chain combines TRBV5-1 with TRBJ2-5, with D perhaps TRBD1 (6 bases). This CDR3 comprises 13 residues. Per the germline V gene, CDR1 is SGHRS and CDR2 is YFSETQ. V lost 4 bases, J lost 2 bases, and 9 bases lay in between. CDR3 coding DNA: TGCGCCAGCAGCGGGACACCTCAAGAGACCCAGTACTTC. Its protein product is CASSGTPQETQYF. The complete variable domain, with remaining parts taken from reference TRBV5-1 and TRBJ2-5, reads KAGVTQTPRYLIKTRGQQVTLSCSPISGHRSVSWYQQTPGQGLQFLFEYFSETQRNKGNFPGRFSGRQFSNSRSEMNVSTLELGDSALYLCASSGTPQETQYFGPGTRLLVL.

This chain uses TRBV30 with TRBJ2-2, with a weak D call TRBD2 (5 bases). There are 16 residues in the CDR3. The ends were cut back, 2 bases at V and 4 bases at J, with 17 bases in the middle. The germline gives CDR1 GTSNPN, CDR2 SVGIG (reference sequence). The CDR3 region has the DNA TGTGCCTGGAGTTCGGTTCGGACGAGCGGCACCGGGGAGCTGTTTTTT. It yields the protein CAWSSVRTSGTGELFF.

The chain couples TRBV18 to TRBJ2-5; 7 nucleotides align to TRBD1. The CDR3 covers 14 residues. With 2 bases clipped from V and 2 bases from J, the junction kept 2 bases outside the gene matches. Germline V gives CDR1 KGHSH, CDR2 LQKENI. The CDR3 sequence: CASSPSRGQETQYF. For the CDR3, the DNA is TGTGCCAGCTCACCAAGCAGGGGGCAAGAGACCCAGTACTTC.

This rearrangement joins TRBV7-9 to TRBJ1-2, with D perhaps TRBD1 (5 bases). CDR1 and CDR2 (germline): SEHNR, FQNEAQ (reference sequence). This CDR3 contains 11 residues. Trimming stripped 11 bases from V and 2 bases from J, with 9 bases between. CDR3 sequence reads: CAGGGNYGYTF. The DNA for the CDR3 is TGTGCCGGCGGGGGGAACTATGGCTACACCTTC. Drawing the rest from reference TRBV7-9 and TRBJ1-2, the complete variable domain is DTGVSQNPRHKITKRGQNVTFRCDPISEHNRLYWYRQTLGQGPEFLTYFQNEAQLEKSRLLSDRFSAERPKGSFSTLEIQRTEQGDSAMYLCAGGGNYGYTFGSGTRLTVV.

V usage is TRBV18 and J usage is TRBJ2-2; 7 nucleotides match TRBD1. J gave up 3 bases and V 6 bases, and 7 bases lay outside the gene matches. CDR3 length: 15 amino acids. Germline CDR1 and CDR2: KGHSH and LQKENI. CDR3 nucleotides: TGTGCCAGCTCGCACGGACAGGATCACACCGGGGAGCTGTTTTTT. This encodes CASSHGQDHTGELFF.

The chain carries TRBV9 and TRBJ2-2; D ambiguous. CDR3 length: 15 residues. Trimming cost V 0 bases and J 4 bases, with 10 bases left between them. The germline V gene has CDR1 SGDLS and CDR2 YYNGEE. CDR3 region: CASSVDPGLTGELFF. CDR3 coding DNA: TGTGCCAGCAGCGTAGATCCAGGCCTCACCGGGGAGCTGTTTTTT.

The chain combines TRBV30 with TRBJ1-2; a weak D match, TRBD1 (5 bases). Germline V gives CDR1 GTSNPN, CDR2 SVGIG (reference sequence). V was pared by 2 bases and J by 0 bases, with 13 bases between. CDR3 length equals 15 residues. The CDR3 loop reads CAWSLWGEANYGYTF. The CDR3 DNA follows: TGTGCCTGGAGTCTATGGGGGGAGGCTAACTATGGCTACACCTTC.

The chain recombines TRBV4-1 with TRBJ1-5; TRBD1 matches 7 bases. Germline V CDR1 and CDR2: MGHRA, YSYEKL. There are 14 residues in the CDR3. Unmatched junction bases numbered 5, after V lost 4 bases and J lost 5 bases. In DNA form, the CDR3 reads TGCGCCAGCAGCCTCCAGGGGGAGTATCAGCCCCAGCATTTT. Translated: CASSLQGEYQPQHF.

The chain has TRBV19 and TRBJ2-2, with D maybe TRBD2 (7 bases). Per the germline V gene, CDR1 is LNHDA and CDR2 is SQIVND (reference sequence). The CDR3 is 15 residues long. V shed 5 bases and J shed 4 bases, with 14 bases lying between them. CDR3 sequence: CASSFPGEGTGELFF. The CDR3 region has the DNA TGTGCCAGTAGTTTCCCAGGGGAGGGCACCGGGGAGCTGTTTTTT.

The rearrangement uses TRBV30 and TRBJ1-1, with 7 nucleotides matching TRBD1. The CDR3 has 12 amino acids. Unmatched junction bases numbered 6, after V lost 4 bases and J lost 7 bases. CDR1 is GTSNPN, CDR2 SVGIG, per germline (reference sequence). The CDR3 nucleotides are TGTGCCTGGATAAAAGGGGGCGGTGAAGCTTTCTTT. Translation: CAWIKGGGEAFF.

This clone was counted only a few times. The chain recombines TRBV7-8 with TRBJ2-1, with 11 bases lining up with TRBD2. This CDR3 spans 16 amino acids. From germline, CDR1 is SGHVS and CDR2 FQNEAQ. Germline trimming cut 3 bases from V and 8 bases from J; bases unmatched to any gene: 9. This chain's CDR3 is CASSFSLAGVNDEQFF. The CDR3 nucleotides read TGTGCCAGCAGCTTCTCACTAGCGGGAGTAAACGATGAGCAGTTCTTC.

As concerns this clone: The junction shows a germline mismatch at one end, possibly a read error. V gene TRBV5-4 combines with J gene TRBJ1-2, with TRBD1 identical over 10 bases. The germline gives CDR1 SGHNT, CDR2 YYREEE (reference sequence). CDR3 size: 14 residues. CDR3 coding DNA: TGTGCCAGCAGCTCGGGACAGGGGTTGTATGGCTACCCCTTC. As protein: CASSSGQGLYGYPF.

V usage is TRBV5-1 and J usage is TRBJ2-3, with D perhaps TRBD1 (6 bases). The CDR3 has 15 amino acids. Germline CDR1 is SGHRS and CDR2 is YFSETQ. V was pared by 3 bases and J by 2 bases, with 13 bases between. The CDR3 spells CASSSAQGYTDTQYF. The CDR3 region has the DNA TGCGCCAGCAGCTCAGCACAGGGATACACAGATACGCAGTATTTT.

This clone was picked up a small number of times. V is TRBV6-5 and J is TRBJ2-3; D unclear. Trimming cost V 2 bases and J 2 bases, with 5 bases left between them. Germline-derived CDR1 and CDR2 are MNHEY and SVGAGI. The CDR3 is 13 residues long. The CDR3 reads CASSYGPTDTQYF. CDR3 nucleotide sequence: TGTGCCAGCAGTTACGGGCCCACAGATACGCAGTATTTT.

The chain joins TRBV5-5 to TRBJ2-2; TRBD2 matches at 8 bases. V was clipped by 1 base and J by 7 bases; unmatched bases: 6. The CDR3 spans 15 residues. Germline V gives CDR1 SGHKS, CDR2 YYEKEE (reference sequence). In DNA form, the CDR3 reads TGTGCCAGCAGCTTGAGACGGGGGGGCCGCGGGGAGCTGTTTTTT. This translates into CASSLRRGGRGELFF.

V usage is TRBV18 and J usage is TRBJ2-1, with TRBD1 as a possible D gene (5 bases). CDR3 length: 16 residues. V lost 1 base, J lost 0 bases, and 10 bases lay in between. The germline CDR1 and CDR2 sequences are KGHSH and LQKENI. The CDR3 loop reads CASSPRQGSSYNEQFF. The CDR3 DNA follows: TGTGCCAGCTCACCACGGCAGGGCAGCTCCTACAATGAGCAGTTCTTC.

V and J are TRBV5-1 and TRBJ2-1; perhaps TRBD1 as D (5 bases). Trimming removed 0 bases at V and 1 base at J, with 8 bases between. Germline V gene lookup returns CDR1 SGHRS and CDR2 YFSETQ. This CDR3 has 15 residues. The CDR3 reads CASSLEGESYNEQFF. CDR3 coding DNA: TGCGCCAGCAGCTTGGAAGGGGAATCCTACAATGAGCAGTTCTTC.

The chain carries TRBV9 and TRBJ2-3; 8 positions agree with TRBD2. This CDR3 is 16 amino acids long. J lost 2 bases, V lost 4 bases, and 9 bases had no gene match. Germline V gene data show CDR1 as SGDLS and CDR2 as YYNGEE. Here the CDR3 DNA reads TGTGCCAGCAGCCCCCCGGGACTAGTGGTCACAGATACGCAGTATTTT. It translates to CASSPPGLVVTDTQYF.

The chain links TRBV4-2 to TRBJ2-7, with 9 bases matching TRBD2. Trimming removed 0 bases from V and 0 bases from J; junction bases left unmatched: 0. Germline V lookup: CDR1 LGHNA, CDR2 YNFKEQ. The CDR3 spans 15 residues. The CDR3 DNA reads as TGTGCCAGCAGCCAAGAAGCGGGGGGCTCCTACGAGCAGTACTTC. Amino acid sequence: CASSQEAGGSYEQYF.

The chain employs TRBV4-2 and TRBJ1-3; D is uncertain. Germline V gives CDR1 LGHNA, CDR2 YNFKEQ. This CDR3 comprises 16 residues. The ends were cut back, 1 base at V and 0 bases at J, with 10 bases in the middle. The CDR3 DNA is TGTGCCAGCAGCCAAGGAGTCCCTTACTCTGGAAACACCATATATTTT. It is translated as CASSQGVPYSGNTIYF.

Written as DNA, the CDR3 is TGTGCCAGCCATAACCGGGACAGCAACAATGAGCAGTTCTTC. Translated, it gives CASHNRDSNNEQFF. The rearrangement links TRBV19 to TRBJ2-1; 7 bases match TRBD1. Trimming cost V 9 bases and J 5 bases; bases outside gene matches: 10. This CDR3 comprises 14 residues. The germline CDR1 and CDR2 sequences are LNHDA and SQIVND (reference sequence).